The 21 T cell receptor beta chains below were found in one sample sequenced in a study of shared clonotypes between healthy human individuals. Positively selected for CCR7, the CD45RO-negative cells used as naive CD8 cells excluded terminally differentiated effector memory CD45RA+ cells. TCRdb's table, derived via immunoSEQ multiplex PCR, lists solely in-frame clones and lacks some. The sample carries about 600,000 clones, roughly 98% recorded once. Sequencing used naive CD8+ T cells sorted from blood. All receptors come from a man aged 25 to 40 in good health.

The chain links TRBV2 to TRBJ2-2; D gene uncertain. CDR1 is SNHLY and CDR2 is FYNNEI in the germline V gene. Trimming took off 2 bases at V and 0 bases at J, with 7 bases between the two ends. The CDR3 loop spans 15 amino acids. The CDR3 sequence is CASSETPSNTGELFF. The CDR3 nucleotides read TGTGCCAGCAGTGAAACACCCTCGAACACCGGGGAGCTGTTTTTT.

J is TRBJ2-3 and V is TRBV28, with 7 bases matching TRBD1. This CDR3 is built from 15 residues. CDR1 is MDHEN, CDR2 SYDVKM, per germline. The V segment lost 5 bases and the J segment 1 base; nucleotides outside the gene matches: 6. The CDR3 here is CASSPTGVGTDTQYF. The CDR3 DNA is TGTGCCAGCAGTCCTACAGGGGTGGGCACAGATACGCAGTATTTT.

The gene calls are TRBV9 and TRBJ2-2; the D gene is possibly TRBD2 (5 bases). Per the germline V gene, CDR1 is SGDLS and CDR2 is YYNGEE. Trimming shortened V by 3 bases and J by 4 bases, and 16 bases separated the two germline ends. The CDR3 is made up of 16 amino acids. The CDR3 protein is CASSADGDTATGELFF. The DNA of the CDR3 is TGTGCCAGCAGCGCCGACGGGGATACGGCCACCGGGGAGCTGTTTTTT.

This chain joins TRBV29-1 and TRBJ2-1; 15 bases are shared with TRBD2. Per germline, CDR1 SQVTM and CDR2 ANQGSEA. V lost 2 bases to trimming and J lost 2 bases; unmatched junction nucleotides: 7. The CDR3 consists of 18 residues. The CDR3: CSVEPGLAGGTTYNEQFF. CDR3 in DNA: TGCAGCGTTGAACCGGGACTAGCGGGAGGAACCACCTACAATGAGCAGTTCTTC.

The chain links TRBV2 to TRBJ2-2, with D perhaps TRBD1 (6 bases). Germline V lookup: CDR1 SNHLY, CDR2 FYNNEI. Trimming cost V 3 bases and J 3 bases, with 8 bases left between them. CDR3 length: 14 residues. CDR3 in DNA: TGTGCCAGCAGTGAGGACAGCTACACCGGGGAGCTGTTTTTT. Encoded protein: CASSEDSYTGELFF.

The chain employs TRBV2 and TRBJ2-3; the match to TRBD2 covers 13 bases. Unmatched junction bases numbered 10, after V lost 8 bases and J lost 2 bases. Germline V gene sequence: CDR1 SNHLY, CDR2 FYNNEI. The CDR3 runs 17 residues. The CDR3 DNA reads as TGTGCCAGCTTGGGGGGACTAGCGGGACAGTTCACAGATACGCAGTATTTT. Residues: CASLGGLAGQFTDTQYF.

This rearrangement joins TRBV18 to TRBJ1-1; 9 nucleotides line up with TRBD1. Germline CDR1 and CDR2: KGHSH and LQKENI. This CDR3 contains 15 residues. Losses at the gene ends were 3 bases for V and 4 bases for J; bases not matched to a gene: 6. The CDR3 region is CASSPRDREGTEAFF. The CDR3 coding sequence is TGTGCCAGCTCACCCAGGGACAGGGAGGGCACTGAAGCTTTCTTT. Full variable domain (missing parts from reference TRBV18 and TRBJ1-1): NAGVMQNPRHLVRRRGQEARLRCSPMKGHSHVYWYRQLPEEGLKFMVYLQKENIIDESGMPKERFSAEFPKEGPSILRIQQVVRGDSAAYFCASSPRDREGTEAFFGQGTRLTVV.

V and J are TRBV2 and TRBJ1-4, with TRBD1 identical over 7 bases. CDR3 size: 14 residues. The V segment lost 5 bases and the J segment 8 bases; nucleotides outside the gene matches: 8. Germline CDR1 SNHLY, CDR2 FYNNEI. The CDR3 here is CASSMDRFNEKLFF. CDR3 DNA sequence: TGTGCCAGCAGTATGGACAGGTTTAACGAAAAACTGTTTTTT.

J is TRBJ2-1 and V is TRBV5-1; 13 nucleotides agree with TRBD2. V lost 4 bases, J lost 0 bases, and 13 bases stayed unmatched. The CDR3 is made up of 20 amino acids. Germline V lookup: CDR1 SGHRS, CDR2 YFSETQ. This chain's CDR3 is CASSDGTSGAYSSSYNEQFF. The CDR3 DNA follows: TGCGCCAGCAGCGACGGGACTAGCGGGGCCTATTCGAGCTCCTACAATGAGCAGTTCTTC.

The chain links TRBV29-1 to TRBJ2-3, with D possibly TRBD1 on 6 matching bases. Germline V gives CDR1 SQVTM, CDR2 ANQGSEA. There are 16 residues in the CDR3. The V end lost 0 bases, the J end lost 5 bases, and 18 bases lay between the germline ends. CDR3 sequence: CSVEEVSAGDLDTQYF. The CDR3 DNA follows: TGCAGCGTTGAAGAGGTTTCGGCAGGGGACCTAGATACGCAGTATTTT.

DNA for the CDR3: TGTGCCAGCAGCGATTCCTACGAGCAGTACTTC. Its translation is CASSDSYEQYF. The V and J genes are TRBV5-6 and TRBJ2-7; no firm D call. Germline lookup yields CDR1 SGHDT and CDR2 YYEEEE. The CDR3 consists of 11 residues. V was cut by 4 bases and J by 1 base, with 3 bases left in between. Complete variable domain (other parts from reference TRBV5-6 and TRBJ2-7): DAGVTQSPTHLIKTRGQQVTLRCSPKSGHDTVSWYQQALGQGPQFIFQYYEEEERQRGNFPDRFSGHQFPNYSSELNVNALLLGDSALYLCASSDSYEQYFGPGTRLTVT.

The chain is built from TRBV7-8 and TRBJ2-1, with no clear D. Trimming cost V 5 bases and J 2 bases, with 19 bases left between them. This CDR3 region has 17 residues. Germline V gene data show CDR1 as SGHVS and CDR2 as FQNEAQ. CDR3 loop: CASSPSTGTSPYNEQFF. CDR3 nucleotide sequence: TGTGCCAGCAGCCCTTCCACTGGAACAAGCCCCTACAATGAGCAGTTCTTC. The full variable domain, completed using reference TRBV7-8 and TRBJ2-1, is GAGVSQSPRYKVAKRGQDVALRCDPISGHVSLFWYQQALGQGPEFLTYFQNEAQLDKSGLPSDRFFAERPEGSVSTLKIQRTQQEDSAVYLCASSPSTGTSPYNEQFFGPGTRLTVL.

The chain recombines TRBV21-1 with TRBJ1-1. TRBV21-1 is labeled a pseudogene. The CDR3 totals 13 residues. The CDR3 nucleotides read TGTGCCAGCAGCAATCCGGTAGGGACTGAAGCTTTCTTT. Protein: CASSNPVGTEAFF.

The table lists this clone with a count of one. The rearrangement links TRBV7-9 to TRBJ1-1, with D possibly matching TRBD1 (6 bases). This CDR3 spans 13 amino acids. Deletions cut 5 bases from V and 5 bases from J, with 12 bases between. CDR1 and CDR2 from the germline V gene are SEHNR and FQNEAQ (reference sequence). This CDR3 reads CASSPKGGTEAFF. The CDR3 coding sequence is TGTGCCAGCAGCCCTAAAGGGGGTACTGAAGCTTTCTTT.

This chain links TRBV5-1 with TRBJ2-7; D possibly corresponds to TRBD1 (6 bases). V was shortened by 4 bases and J by 4 bases, with 18 bases between the two germline ends. Germline CDR1 and CDR2: SGHRS and YFSETQ. The CDR3 is 15 amino acids. CDR3: CASSPTSGQKYEQYF. The CDR3 region has the DNA TGCGCCAGCAGCCCAACCTCGGGACAAAAATACGAGCAGTACTTC.

This clone came up once. V usage is TRBV7-9 and J usage is TRBJ2-7; D is possibly TRBD1 or TRBD2 (5 bases each). The CDR3 has 14 residues. V lost 3 bases and J 4 bases, leaving 13 bases between the germline ends. Germline V gene lookup returns CDR1 SEHNR and CDR2 FQNEAQ (reference sequence). The CDR3: CASSFGATFYEQYF. The CDR3 nucleotides read TGTGCCAGCAGCTTCGGGGCCACTTTTTACGAGCAGTACTTC.

This sequence joins TRBV28 and TRBJ2-7; 7 bases are shared with TRBD2. The germline V gene encodes CDR1 MDHEN and CDR2 SYDVKM. This CDR3 comprises 14 residues. The junction had 8 bases not matched to a gene; V was cut back by 3 bases and J by 6 bases. CDR3 DNA: TGTGCCAGCAGTTTTCGATTGCGGGAGAGCGAGCAGTACTTC. This encodes CASSFRLRESEQYF.

The genes are TRBV7-9 and TRBJ2-5; TRBD1 matches at 7 bases. Germline values: CDR1 SEHNR, CDR2 FQNEAQ (reference sequence). The V segment lost 1 base and the J segment 5 bases; nucleotides outside the gene matches: 10. The CDR3 is 16 amino acids. The chain's CDR3 is CASSLDETGLRETQYF. CDR3 sequence (DNA): TGTGCCAGCAGCTTAGACGAGACAGGGTTAAGGGAGACCCAGTACTTC.

As for this clone: Other DNA sequences of this sample code for an identical CDR3. The V and J genes are TRBV10-2 and TRBJ2-7; D not resolved. V lost 2 bases and J lost 2, with 1 base in between. The CDR3 runs to 11 residues. CDR1 and CDR2 (germline): WSHSY, SAAADI. The CDR3: CASSEAYEQYF. In nucleotides, the CDR3 is TGCGCCAGCAGTGAGGCCTACGAGCAGTACTTC.

The chain combines TRBV4-3 with TRBJ2-7; D gene ambiguous. V was pared by 4 bases and J by 2 bases, with 9 bases between. Per germline, CDR1 LGHNA and CDR2 YSLEER. This CDR3 is built from 13 residues. Here the CDR3 DNA reads TGCGCCAGCAGCCGCGACACGACCTACGAGCAGTACTTC. It encodes CASSRDTTYEQYF.

The rearrangement joins TRBV7-8 to TRBJ2-3; 10 nucleotides agree with TRBD1. With V trimmed by 4 bases and J by 5 bases, 12 bases remained unmatched. The CDR3 is 17 residues long. From germline, CDR1 is SGHVS and CDR2 FQNEAQ. CDR3 bases: TGTGCCAGCAGCTCCTCGGACAGGGGGAGTAGTAGAGATACGCAGTATTTT. Its protein is CASSSSDRGSSRDTQYF.